The entry below gives a single T cell receptor beta chain sequence along with its context. These data come from a study of blood T cell repertoires in COVID-19. Study details: The United States, Italy and Spain were the sources of the acute and convalescent COVID-19 samples.

This CDR3 has 13 residues. V was clipped by 1 base and J by 6 bases, with 10 bases between them. From germline, CDR1 is SGHRS and CDR2 YFSETQ. Participants spanned ages roughly 18 to 95 years and resided in about 25 US areas. Only in-frame clones appear in the TCRdb table, and some are missing; sequencing was by immunoSEQ multiplex PCR. The sample has some 170,000 clones, 85% seen once. The clonotype comes from a man in his forties who had recovered from COVID-19. The chain employs TRBV5-1 and TRBJ1-2; tentative D call: TRBD1 (6 bases). Sequenced: PBMCs or T cells enriched from blood (not recorded which). The CDR3 DNA sequence: TGCGCCAGCAGCTTGACAGGGCTCGATGGCTACACCTTC. Residues: CASSLTGLDGYTF.